The 5 T cell receptor beta chains given below trace back to one sample, sequenced in a study of blood T cell repertoires in COVID-19. The method was immunoSEQ multiplex PCR; TCRdb's version includes in-frame clones alone and lacks a portion of them. The data contain approximately 280,000 clones, 87% of them singletons. The sample consisted of PBMCs or T cells enriched from blood (not recorded which). These receptors were collected from a woman aged 35 to 49 who had recovered from COVID-19.

For the CDR3, the DNA is TGCGCCAGCAGCTTGGGACAGGGGGGCTACGAGCAGTACTTC. Residues: CASSLGQGGYEQYF. The J gene is TRBJ2-7, the V gene TRBV5-1, with 9 bases aligning to TRBD1. The CDR3 has 14 residues. The trim removed 0 bases at V and 3 bases at J, leaving 1 base unmatched. The V gene's germline CDR1 is SGHRS and CDR2 YFSETQ.

This clone has just a few counts. Written as DNA, the CDR3 is TGTGCCAGCAGCCAAATACATGGAGCGACCGGGGAGCTGTTTTTT. Protein product: CASSQIHGATGELFF. The J gene is TRBJ2-2, the V gene TRBV3-1 (or the pseudogene TRBV3-2); the D is unclear. V lost 2 bases to trimming and J lost 5 bases, with 12 bases between them. The V gene's germline CDR1 is LGHDT and CDR2 YNNKEL (reference sequence). The CDR3 totals 15 residues.

The rearrangement uses TRBV28 and TRBJ2-1, with no clear D. Trimming stripped 3 bases from V and 4 bases from J, with 7 bases between. The CDR3 loop spans 13 amino acids. From germline, CDR1 is MDHEN and CDR2 SYDVKM. The CDR3 region is CASSFEAYNEQFF. The CDR3 nucleotides read TGTGCCAGCAGTTTCGAAGCGTACAATGAGCAGTTCTTC. The variable domain in full, with the rest retrieved from reference TRBV28 and TRBJ2-1, is DVKVTQSSRYLVKRTGEKVFLECVQDMDHENMFWYRQDPGLGLRLIYFSYDVKMKEKGDIPEGYSVSREKKERFSLILESASTNQTSMYLCASSFEAYNEQFFGPGTRLTVL.

The J gene is TRBJ2-1, the V gene TRBV6-4; D may be TRBD2 (5 bases). Germline V gives CDR1 MRHNA, CDR2 SNTAGT. This CDR3 has 15 amino acids. V gave up 0 bases and J gave up 4 bases, with 10 bases separating them. The CDR3, as DNA: TGTGCCAGCAGTGACTCGAGCGGTAGTTACAATGAGCAGTTCTTC. Translation gives CASSDSSGSYNEQFF.

The chain uses TRBV19 and TRBJ1-5, with TRBD1 matching over 8 bases. The CDR3 has 15 residues. The germline V gene has CDR1 LNHDA and CDR2 SQIVND (reference sequence). The ends lost 1 base at V and 6 bases at J; junction bases unmatched: 5. CDR3 in amino acids: CASSIVRTGIQPQHF. The CDR3 nucleotides read TGTGCCAGTAGTATAGTGCGGACAGGGATTCAGCCCCAGCATTTT.